One and the same sample provided the 16 T cell receptor beta chains below, sequenced in a study of human T cells and chemical hapten exposure. TCRdb re-analysed the RACE reads in MiXCR, keeping a single row per CDR3 protein. The repertoire holds about 300,000 distinct CDR3 sequences, about 5% seen once, with around 8% in the top ten. Time point of the sample: pre-sensitization, week 0. The treatment: therapeutic diphenylcyclopropenone sensitization with weekly scalp DPC. Sample: whole blood, taken in connection with sensitization to the hapten diphenylcyclopropenone (DPC). These receptors were taken from a woman aged 18-29 years with alopecia areata. Some clones in this sample may be carry-over from other donors' samples.

This clonotype has more than one count but fewer than ten. This chain links TRBV4-1 with TRBJ1-5, with no clear D. Trimming pared 4 bases from V and 9 bases from J, leaving 13 bases between. Germline loops: CDR1 MGHRA, CDR2 YSYEKL. The CDR3 sequence is 13 residues long. The CDR3: CASSLPFARPQHF. The CDR3 DNA follows: TGCGCCAGCAGCCTCCCCTTCGCACGGCCCCAGCATTTT.

Regarding this clonotype: This sequence may be a read error, since a much larger clone differs from it by one base. The genes are TRBV18 and TRBJ1-2; a weak D match, TRBD1 (6 bases). The CDR3 is made up of 14 amino acids. Germline V CDR1 and CDR2: KGHSH, LQKENI. The CDR3 sequence: CPSSPPGANYGYTF. CDR3 DNA: TGTCCCAGCTCACCACCAGGGGCCAACTATGGCTACACCTTC. The full variable domain, rest sourced from reference TRBV18 and TRBJ1-2, is NAGVMQNPRHLVRRRGQEARLRCSPMKGHSHVYWYRQLPEEGLKFMVYLQKENIIDESGMPKERFSAEFPKEGPSILRIQQVVRGDSAAYFCPSSPPGANYGYTFGSGTRLTVV.

This clonotype occurred many times. V and J are TRBV18 and TRBJ2-2; D not certain. The CDR3 has 16 amino acids. V dropped 5 bases and J dropped 1 base, with 14 bases sitting between them. CDR1 KGHSH and CDR2 LQKENI come from the germline V gene. The CDR3 DNA follows: TGTGCCAGCTCAGATGCCAGGATGGGGAACACCGGGGAGCTGTTTTTT. This encodes CASSDARMGNTGELFF.

This clonotype was counted ten times or more. V gene TRBV20-1 combines with J gene TRBJ2-7; 16 positions agree with TRBD2. V trimming: 0 bases; J trimming: 4 bases; junction bases outside the gene matches: 9. Looked up from germline, CDR1 is DFQATT and CDR2 is SNEGSKA (reference sequence). This CDR3 comprises 18 residues. As DNA, the CDR3 is TGCAGTGCTAGAGACCGGGGACTAGCGGGGGGGCGGCGATACGAGCAGTACTTC. This translates into CSARDRGLAGGRRYEQYF.

This clonotype was detected only a few times. V usage is TRBV5-1 and J usage is TRBJ1-2; D perhaps matches TRBD1 (6 bases). V dropped 0 bases and J dropped 3 bases, with 9 bases sitting between them. This CDR3 is 14 amino acids long. CDR1 is SGHRS, CDR2 YFSETQ, per germline. DNA for the CDR3: TGCGCCAGCAGCTTGGTTGACAGGTACTATGGCTACACCTTC. Translation gives CASSLVDRYYGYTF. Full variable domain (rest looked up from reference TRBV5-1 and TRBJ1-2): KAGVTQTPRYLIKTRGQQVTLSCSPISGHRSVSWYQQTPGQGLQFLFEYFSETQRNKGNFPGRFSGRQFSNSRSEMNVSTLELGDSALYLCASSLVDRYYGYTFGSGTRLTVV.

This clonotype was found many times. J is TRBJ2-2 and V is TRBV25-1; tentative D call: TRBD1 (6 bases). The CDR3 has 14 amino acids. Germline CDR1 MGHDK, CDR2 SYGVNS. V was pared by 2 bases and J by 6 bases, with 10 bases between. The DNA for the CDR3 is TGTGCCAGCAGTGAACGACCAGGGGCCGGGGAGCTGTTTTTT. Its translation: CASSERPGAGELFF.

This clonotype was observed many times. The chain has TRBV20-1 and TRBJ2-3; TRBD2 matches at 13 bases. The CDR3 contains 13 residues. Germline V gene lookup returns CDR1 DFQATT and CDR2 SNEGSKA (reference sequence). V lost 8 bases and J lost 5; bases outside the gene matches: 4. The CDR3 coding sequence is TGCAGTCCCCGGACTAGCGGGGGAGATACGCAGTATTTT. The encoded protein is CSPRTSGGDTQYF.

This clonotype was observed at least ten times. This chain connects TRBV28 to TRBJ1-5; D unclear. Per the germline V gene, CDR1 is MDHEN and CDR2 is SYDVKM. CDR3 length: 12 residues. Trimming cost V 6 bases and J 4 bases, with 7 bases left between them. CDR3 sequence (DNA): TGTGCCAGCAGGGTGGGGAATCAGCCCCAGCATTTT. Amino acids: CASRVGNQPQHF.

This clonotype was counted at least ten times. V is TRBV20-1 and J is TRBJ2-1; D gene unclear. The CDR3 consists of 14 residues. In germline, CDR1 is DFQATT, CDR2 SNEGSKA (reference sequence). Trimming left V 5 bases short and J 0 bases short, with 11 bases between. The CDR3 here is CSASYPSSYNEQFF. The CDR3 region has the DNA TGCAGTGCTTCTTACCCGAGCTCCTACAATGAGCAGTTCTTC.

This clonotype was seen a handful of times. This sequence joins TRBV14 and TRBJ2-5; possible D gene TRBD2, 6 bases. The length of the CDR3 is 12 residues. CDR1 and CDR2 (germline): SGHDN, FVKESK. V lost 4 bases to trimming and J lost 7 bases, with 10 bases between them. This CDR3 reads CASSPGGRTQYF. The CDR3 region has the DNA TGTGCCAGCAGCCCCGGGGGTAGGACCCAGTACTTC.

This clonotype was recorded many times. The rearrangement joins TRBV4-1 to TRBJ1-4; D possibly corresponds to TRBD1 (6 bases). There are 13 residues in the CDR3. Trimming shortened V by 5 bases and J by 8 bases, and 12 bases separated the two germline ends. Germline values: CDR1 MGHRA, CDR2 YSYEKL. The CDR3 here is CASSTTGNEKLFF. The DNA for the CDR3 is TGCGCCAGCAGCACAACAGGGAACGAAAAACTGTTTTTT.

The chain employs TRBV7-6 and TRBJ1-5; perhaps TRBD1 as D (6 bases). Per the germline V gene, CDR1 is SGHVS and CDR2 is FNYEAQ. The CDR3 loop spans 13 amino acids. V lost 1 base to trimming and J lost 7 bases, with 8 bases between them. The CDR3: CASSLGGAQPQHF. The CDR3 region has the DNA TGTGCCAGCAGCTTAGGGGGGGCCCAGCCCCAGCATTTT.

This clonotype was seen ten or more times. The rearrangement uses TRBV27 and TRBJ1-5; D is undetermined. Germline V gene lookup returns CDR1 MNHEY and CDR2 SMNVEV (reference sequence). V lost 5 bases to trimming and J lost 5 bases, with 10 bases between them. CDR3 length equals 13 residues. The CDR3 DNA reads as TGTGCCAGCAGTCGAATCCCAGATCAGCCCCAGCATTTT. It yields the protein CASSRIPDQPQHF.

This clonotype was counted many times. The rearrangement joins TRBV7-9 to TRBJ2-7, with 11 bases matching TRBD2. Trimming removed 5 bases from V and 1 base from J; junction bases left unmatched: 7. Germline V gives CDR1 SEHNR, CDR2 FQNEAQ (reference sequence). The CDR3 extends over 16 amino acids. The CDR3 reads CASSPGLAGGSYEQYF. CDR3 bases: TGTGCCAGCAGCCCAGGACTAGCGGGTGGTTCCTACGAGCAGTACTTC.

In this sample, this clonotype turned up a few times. The genes are TRBV5-1 and TRBJ2-2; no definite D call. The V gene's germline CDR1 is SGHRS and CDR2 YFSETQ. The V end was cut by 2 bases, the J end by 6 bases, with 8 bases between. This CDR3 has 13 amino acids. The CDR3 bases are TGCGCCAGCAGCTTCGACCCACCCGGGGAGCTGTTTTTT. Translating gives CASSFDPPGELFF.

The table lists this clonotype with many counts. This rearrangement joins TRBV11-3 to TRBJ1-1; 12 positions match TRBD1. Germline V gene data show CDR1 as SGHNT and CDR2 as YENEEA. The trim removed 1 base at V and 5 bases at J, leaving 5 bases unmatched. This CDR3 region has 16 residues. Written as DNA, the CDR3 is TGTGCCAGCAGCTTAGGGGACAGGGGGCTCTCTACTGAAGCTTTCTTT. Translating gives CASSLGDRGLSTEAFF.